One and the same sample provided the 23 T cell receptor beta chains below, sequenced in a study of graft-versus-host responses after intestinal transplantation. These receptors are not linked to any known antigen. Sequencing was performed with immunoSEQ multiplex PCR; in TCRdb, only in-frame clones are kept and a portion is missing. The profile shows some 100,000 clones, just under 95% of them singletons. This specimen consisted of unstimulated CD8+ T cells sorted from spleen or lymph node cells, obtained before transplant. These receptor sequences come from a human donor who was the organ donor for an intestinal transplant.

A note on this clone: No conserved phenylalanine or tryptophan is present at the end of the CDR3, so a read error is the likely explanation. This chain uses TRBV6-1 with TRBJ1-1; possibly TRBD1 for D (5 bases). Germline V gives CDR1 MNHNS, CDR2 SASEGT. The CDR3 spans 13 residues. The V end was cut by 5 bases, the J end by 1 base, with 8 bases between. CDR3 sequence reads: CASSLQGNTEAFL. Here the CDR3 DNA reads TGTGCCAGCAGTCTGCAGGGGAACACTGAAGCTTTCCTT.

A single count supports this clone. The chain carries TRBV7-8 and TRBJ2-3, with 11 nucleotides matching TRBD2. The junction had 8 bases not matched to a gene; V was cut back by 5 bases and J by 4 bases. Germline CDR1 and CDR2: SGHVS and FQNEAQ. The length of the CDR3 is 16 residues. CDR3 loop: CASSVISGRAADTQYF. The CDR3, as DNA: TGTGCCAGCAGCGTTATTAGCGGGAGGGCCGCAGATACGCAGTATTTT.

The chain links TRBV7-9 to TRBJ2-3; 8 nucleotides match TRBD1. V lost 3 bases, J lost 1 base, and 3 bases stayed unmatched. Germline assignment: CDR1 SEHNR and CDR2 FQNEAQ (reference sequence). There are 15 residues in the CDR3. CDR3 amino acids: CASSLDRDGTDTQYF. For the CDR3, the DNA is TGTGCCAGCAGCTTGGACAGGGACGGCACAGATACGCAGTATTTT.

The V and J genes are TRBV27 and TRBJ2-3; D remains ambiguous. The ends were cut back, 0 bases at V and 0 bases at J, with 13 bases in the middle. CDR3 size: 17 residues. Germline V gives CDR1 MNHEY, CDR2 SMNVEV (reference sequence). The CDR3 region is CASSLSWSMTSTDTQYF. The CDR3, as DNA: TGTGCCAGCAGTTTATCTTGGAGTATGACTAGCACAGATACGCAGTATTTT.

The CDR3 DNA reads TGTGCCCTCAAAAAACCGGGTTCGGTCGAGCAGTACTTC. Residues: CALKKPGSVEQYF. The rearrangement links TRBV2 to TRBJ2-7, with D uncertain. With 11 bases removed from V and 6 bases from J, the gap between germline ends came to 20 bases. Germline-derived CDR1 and CDR2 are SNHLY and FYNNEI. CDR3 length equals 13 residues. Based on the CDR3 plus reference TRBV2 and TRBJ2-7, the full variable domain is EPEVTQTPSHQVTQMGQEVILRCVPISNHLYFYWYRQILGQKVEFLVSFYNNEISEKSEIFDDQFSVERPDGSNFTLKIRSTKLEDSAMYFCALKKPGSVEQYFGPGTRLTVT.

The chain employs TRBV25-1 and TRBJ2-1; possibly TRBD1 for D (6 bases). Germline V gene data show CDR1 as MGHDK and CDR2 as SYGVNS. The CDR3 is 15 amino acids. V lost 6 bases, J lost 0 bases, and 12 bases lay in between. CDR3 nucleotide sequence: TGTGCCAGCAGCCCGGACAGCAGCTCCTACAATGAGCAGTTCTTC. The encoded protein is CASSPDSSSYNEQFF. Variable domain in full (rest from reference TRBV25-1 and TRBJ2-1): EADIYQTPRYLVIGTGKKITLECSQTMGHDKMYWYQQDPGMELHLIHYSYGVNSTEKGDLSSESTVSRIRTEHFPLTLESARPSHTSQYLCASSPDSSSYNEQFFGPGTRLTVL.

The J gene is TRBJ2-5, the V gene TRBV5-5; 9 nucleotides match TRBD2. From germline, CDR1 is SGHKS and CDR2 YYEKEE (reference sequence). This CDR3 has 17 amino acids. V dropped 0 bases and J dropped 3; count of bases not matched to a gene: 9. The DNA of the CDR3 is TGTGCCAGCAGCTTGGTCCTAGCGGGGCGGGGGAAAGAGACCCAGTACTTC. It yields the protein CASSLVLAGRGKETQYF.

The chain uses TRBV25-1 and TRBJ1-2; D is unclear. Germline CDR1 is MGHDK and CDR2 is SYGVNS. V shed 3 bases and J shed 2 bases, with 10 bases lying between them. This CDR3 region has 14 residues. The CDR3 bases are TGTGCCAGCAGTGACGAGGGCTCAAACTATGGCTACACCTTC. Translated, it gives CASSDEGSNYGYTF.

A remark on this clone: The junction shows a germline mismatch at one end, possibly a read error. This sequence joins TRBV20-1 and TRBJ2-5; 11 bases line up with TRBD2. The CDR3 is 11 residues long. CDR1 DFQATT and CDR2 SNEGSKA come from the germline V gene (reference sequence). CDR3 nucleotide sequence: TGCAGTGCTACCGAGACTAGCGGGAATCACTTC. This translates into CSATETSGNHF.

Here the CDR3 reads CASSLRGGNSPLHF. The CDR3 DNA reads TGTGCCAGCAGCTTGAGAGGAGGCAATTCACCCCTCCACTTT. This chain joins TRBV11-3 and TRBJ1-6; D gene unclear. V lost 3 bases and J 7 bases, leaving 10 bases between the germline ends. The CDR3 runs to 14 residues. Looked up from germline, CDR1 is SGHNT and CDR2 is YENEEA.

V is TRBV19 and J is TRBJ1-1; no firm D call. CDR3 length: 11 residues. V was clipped by 10 bases and J by 4 bases, with 10 bases between them. Germline V gene lookup returns CDR1 LNHDA and CDR2 SQIVND (reference sequence). CDR3 in DNA: TGTGCCACACTCGGGAGCACTGAAGCTTTCTTT. The encoded protein is CATLGSTEAFF.

The gene calls are TRBV30 and TRBJ1-1; D gene unclear. The CDR3 contains 14 residues. From germline, CDR1 is GTSNPN and CDR2 SVGIG (reference sequence). The V end lost 0 bases, the J end lost 6 bases, and 14 bases lay between the germline ends. The CDR3 nucleotides are TGTGCCTGGAGTGTACTCGGGGATTGGTCTGAAGCTTTCTTT. Its translation is CAWSVLGDWSEAFF. Using reference TRBV30 and TRBJ1-1 for the parts outside the CDR3, the full variable domain is SQTIHQWPATLVQPVGSPLSLECTVEGTSNPNLYWYRQAAGRGLQLLFYSVGIGQISSEVPQNLSASRPQDRQFILSSKKLLLSDSGFYLCAWSVLGDWSEAFFGQGTRLTVV.

The chain joins TRBV6-1 to TRBJ2-3; TRBD2 matches at 9 bases. Germline CDR1 and CDR2: MNHNS and SASEGT. The CDR3 consists of 15 residues. V lost 4 bases to trimming and J lost 3 bases; unmatched junction nucleotides: 5. CDR3 protein: CASSAREGRTDTQYF. The DNA of the CDR3 is TGTGCCAGCAGTGCGCGGGAGGGCCGAACAGATACGCAGTATTTT.

This sequence joins TRBV12-5 and TRBJ2-1, with 9 bases matching TRBD1. Trimming cost V 6 bases and J 8 bases; bases outside gene matches: 11. The CDR3 loop spans 15 amino acids. Germline-derived CDR1 and CDR2 are LGHNT and FRNRAP. This chain's CDR3 is CASGSGTGNWDEQFF. The CDR3, as DNA: TGTGCTAGTGGGTCTGGGACAGGGAATTGGGATGAGCAGTTCTTC.

V usage is TRBV5-1 and J usage is TRBJ1-2, with D possibly being TRBD1 (6 bases). Germline assignment: CDR1 SGHRS and CDR2 YFSETQ. This CDR3 region has 14 residues. V was pared by 2 bases and J by 3 bases, with 11 bases between. The CDR3 DNA follows: TGCGCCAGCAGCTTCCCAGGGGATCACTATGGCTACACCTTC. Amino acids: CASSFPGDHYGYTF.

This chain links TRBV9 with TRBJ1-2; a possible D gene is TRBD1 (6 bases). This CDR3 contains 13 residues. Germline loops: CDR1 SGDLS, CDR2 YYNGEE. V was shortened by 4 bases and J by 8 bases, with 15 bases between the two germline ends. The CDR3 region is CASSRDRYGGYTF. The CDR3 DNA follows: TGTGCCAGCAGCCGAGACAGGTATGGAGGCTACACCTTC. The complete variable domain, with remaining parts taken from reference TRBV9 and TRBJ1-2, reads DSGVTQTPKHLITATGQRVTLRCSPRSGDLSVYWYQQSLDQGLQFLIQYYNGEERAKGNILERFSAQQFPDLHSELNLSSLELGDSALYFCASSRDRYGGYTFGSGTRLTVV.

The CDR3: CASSDEQGVYEQYF. The CDR3 nucleotides are TGTGCCAGCAGTGACGAACAGGGGGTTTACGAGCAGTACTTC. V gene TRBV2 combines with J gene TRBJ2-7, with 8 bases lining up with TRBD1. Germline values: CDR1 SNHLY, CDR2 FYNNEI. The CDR3 loop spans 14 amino acids. The J segment lost 4 bases and the V segment lost 3 bases, leaving 5 bases of the junction unmatched.

This chain uses TRBV7-9 with TRBJ1-2, with TRBD1 identical over 9 bases. Germline V gene data show CDR1 as SEHNR and CDR2 as FQNEAQ (reference sequence). With V trimmed by 4 bases and J by 5 bases, 5 bases remained unmatched. The CDR3 totals 14 residues. CDR3 DNA sequence: TGTGCCAGCAGCTCTAGGACAGGGGAATATGGCTACACCTTC. Encoded protein: CASSSRTGEYGYTF.

The chain joins TRBV7-8 to TRBJ2-1, with TRBD2 matching over 12 bases. V was pared by 0 bases and J by 5 bases, with 5 bases of the junction left unmatched. This CDR3 is 17 amino acids long. In germline, CDR1 is SGHVS, CDR2 FQNEAQ. The CDR3 is CASSLAGTSGHNNEQFF. In DNA, the CDR3 is TGTGCCAGCAGCTTAGCCGGGACTAGCGGGCATAACAATGAGCAGTTCTTC.

This clone came up once. The J gene is TRBJ1-2, the V gene TRBV6-5; 11 nucleotides match TRBD1. Unmatched junction bases numbered 3, after V lost 0 bases and J lost 6 bases. This CDR3 is 15 amino acids long. Germline CDR1 is MNHEY and CDR2 is SVGAGI. For the CDR3, the DNA is TGTGCCAGCAGTTACTCACGGACAGGGGGCGATGGCTACACCTTC. It yields the protein CASSYSRTGGDGYTF.

The chain links TRBV7-8 to TRBJ2-7; 15 nucleotides agree with TRBD2. CDR3 length: 18 amino acids. Germline trimming cut 5 bases from V and 7 bases from J; bases unmatched to any gene: 15. The germline CDR1 and CDR2 sequences are SGHVS and FQNEAQ. DNA for the CDR3: TGTGCCAGCAGCCTCCCGGGACTAGCGGGAGGTTTTACGGGTGAGCAGTACTTC. It specifies CASSLPGLAGGFTGEQYF.

The V gene is TRBV2, the J gene TRBJ2-5, with a possible D match to TRBD2 (6 bases). The CDR3 has 16 residues. The germline CDR1 and CDR2 sequences are SNHLY and FYNNEI. The V end lost 9 bases, the J end lost 5 bases, and 25 bases lay between the germline ends. CDR3 nucleotide sequence: TGTGCCAGTCAAGGGCGGGAACAACAATCAAGTGAGACCCAGTACTTC. Protein product: CASQGREQQSSETQYF.

This chain joins TRBV30 and TRBJ1-2, with 11 bases aligning to TRBD1. The CDR3 is 17 amino acids. Germline V gives CDR1 GTSNPN, CDR2 SVGIG (reference sequence). V shed 1 base and J 0 bases; nucleotides not matched to a gene: 7. The DNA of the CDR3 is TGTGCCTGGAGTGGGTGGGACAGGGGGTCTACTAACTATGGCTACACCTTC. Protein: CAWSGWDRGSTNYGYTF.